These 25 T cell receptor beta chains came from one sample sequenced in a study of memory CD4+ T cells and cytomegalovirus serostatus (dated by TCRdb to about 2019). The library was prepared using the immunoSEQ multiplex PCR assay. TCRdb provides this immuneACCESS table in a form limited to in-frame rearrangements. Some clones are lacking; in checked studies, under half of them reflect an unresolved V gene, and why the rest are absent is not known. Counted in this sample were over 50,000 clones; about 81% of them appeared once. The top ten hold about 0.88% of the sample. Single viable CD3+CD4+CD8-CD45RO+ cells were sorted as memory CD4+ T cells on a FACSAria II. Sequencing was performed on memory CD4+ T cells from blood. These receptor sequences come from an adult in good health and CMV-seronegative.

J is TRBJ2-5 and V is TRBV5-1, with D maybe TRBD2 (5 bases). The CDR3 totals 13 residues. Germline CDR1 SGHRS, CDR2 YFSETQ. Trimming pared 3 bases from V and 4 bases from J, leaving 10 bases between. CDR3 sequence (DNA): TGCGCCAGCAGCTGGGCCGCGGGAGAGACCCAGTACTTC. This translates into CASSWAAGETQYF.

The chain combines TRBV18 with TRBJ2-1; TRBD1 or TRBD2 may be the D gene (6 bases each). Trimming took off 4 bases at V and 3 bases at J, with 10 bases between the two ends. CDR3 length: 14 amino acids. Germline values: CDR1 KGHSH, CDR2 LQKENI. CDR3 protein: CASSRAGHYNEQFF. CDR3 DNA: TGTGCCAGCTCACGGGCGGGACACTACAATGAGCAGTTCTTC. Using reference TRBV18 and TRBJ2-1 for the parts outside the CDR3, the full variable domain is NAGVMQNPRHLVRRRGQEARLRCSPMKGHSHVYWYRQLPEEGLKFMVYLQKENIIDESGMPKERFSAEFPKEGPSILRIQQVVRGDSAAYFCASSRAGHYNEQFFGPGTRLTVL.

In this sample, this clone turned up a few times. The V gene is TRBV2, the J gene TRBJ2-3; TRBD2 matches 9 bases. CDR1 SNHLY and CDR2 FYNNEI come from the germline V gene. The CDR3 totals 14 residues. The trim removed 5 bases at V and 1 base at J, leaving 1 base unmatched. The CDR3 loop reads CASSLAGRTDTQYF. The CDR3 coding sequence is TGTGCCAGCAGTCTAGCGGGACGCACAGATACGCAGTATTTT.

The genes are TRBV5-3 and TRBJ2-7; possible D gene TRBD1, 6 bases. TRBV5-3 is treated as an ORF (open reading frame) with a function not yet certain. With 3 bases removed from V and 3 bases from J, the gap between germline ends came to 22 bases. The CDR3 spans 17 residues. CDR3 DNA sequence: TGTGCCAGAAGCTGGAAGGGGTCTGCAGGGGATCTCTACGAGCAGTACTTC. It yields the protein CARSWKGSAGDLYEQYF.

By share of the sample, this clone is medium-sized. V gene TRBV6-6 combines with J gene TRBJ2-7; D unresolved. Germline loops: CDR1 MNHNY, CDR2 SVGAGI (reference sequence). Trimming removed 0 bases from V and 9 bases from J, with 12 bases in between. The CDR3 runs 13 residues. The CDR3 here is CASSYSGPRGQYF. The CDR3 nucleotides are TGTGCCAGCAGTTACTCCGGACCCCGCGGGCAGTACTTC.

The V gene is TRBV19, the J gene TRBJ1-1; 9 bases are shared with TRBD1. Per the germline V gene, CDR1 is LNHDA and CDR2 is SQIVND (reference sequence). With 0 bases clipped from V and 5 bases from J, the junction kept 7 bases outside the gene matches. This CDR3 has 16 residues. The CDR3 sequence is CASSIDVTGGKTEAFF. DNA for the CDR3: TGTGCCAGTAGTATAGATGTGACAGGGGGAAAGACTGAAGCTTTCTTT.

The chain combines TRBV7-3 with TRBJ2-1; D not certain. This CDR3 has 13 residues. Trimming cost V 3 bases and J 10 bases, with 13 bases left between them. Germline V CDR1 and CDR2: SGHTA, FQGTGA. The CDR3 here is CASSFPPGREQFF. In DNA form, the CDR3 reads TGTGCCAGCAGCTTTCCCCCGGGTCGGGAGCAGTTCTTC.

This chain links TRBV7-9 with TRBJ2-1; 7 nucleotides line up with TRBD1. The CDR3 covers 12 residues. J lost 9 bases, V lost 4 bases, and 3 bases had no gene match. The V gene's germline CDR1 is SEHNR and CDR2 FQNEAQ (reference sequence). The CDR3, as DNA: TGTGCCAGCAGCTCCCACAGGGGTGAGCAGTTCTTC. It is translated as CASSSHRGEQFF. The full variable domain, completed using reference TRBV7-9 and TRBJ2-1, is DTGVSQNPRHKITKRGQNVTFRCDPISEHNRLYWYRQTLGQGPEFLTYFQNEAQLEKSRLLSDRFSAERPKGSFSTLEIQRTEQGDSAMYLCASSSHRGEQFFGPGTRLTVL.

The V call is TRBV19, the J call TRBJ1-3; the D gene is possibly TRBD1 (6 bases). The germline gives CDR1 LNHDA, CDR2 SQIVND (reference sequence). V shed 9 bases and J shed 4 bases, with 25 bases lying between them. This CDR3 region has 17 residues. CDR3 in DNA: TGTGCCAGCAATAAGAGAACCGACAGGTTAACAGGAAACACCATATATTTT. It translates to CASNKRTDRLTGNTIYF.

The rearrangement uses TRBV15 and TRBJ2-5; 11 bases match TRBD2. Losses at the gene ends were 8 bases for V and 4 bases for J; bases not matched to a gene: 15. Germline CDR1 LNHNV, CDR2 YYDKDF (reference sequence). The CDR3 covers 17 residues. The CDR3 here is CATGSQRLAGWLETQYF. The CDR3 DNA follows: TGTGCCACCGGAAGCCAACGACTAGCGGGGTGGCTAGAGACCCAGTACTTC.

CDR3 sequence: CASSESRGVSYEQYF. CDR3 DNA: TGCGCCAGCAGTGAGTCGAGGGGCGTTTCCTACGAGCAGTACTTC. The chain links TRBV10-1 to TRBJ2-7, with D possibly being TRBD1 or TRBD2 (5 bases each). Trimming removed 0 bases at V and 1 base at J, with 10 bases between. CDR1 is WNHNN and CDR2 is SYGVQD in the germline V gene (reference sequence). The CDR3 is made up of 15 amino acids.

The CDR3 protein is CASRIGGQETQYF. CDR3 nucleotide sequence: TGTGCCAGCAGGATAGGTGGGCAAGAGACCCAGTACTTC. V gene TRBV7-8 combines with J gene TRBJ2-5; D not certain. In germline, CDR1 is SGHVS, CDR2 FQNEAQ. The V gene lost 6 bases and the J gene lost 2 bases, with 10 bases spanning the gap. CDR3 length: 13 residues.

The CDR3 coding sequence is TGCAGTTCCAGCTGGGGGAGGCCGGGAGAGACCCAGTACTTC. It encodes CSSSWGRPGETQYF. The chain couples TRBV29-1 to TRBJ2-5; perhaps TRBD2 as D (6 bases). CDR3 size: 14 residues. Germline V gives CDR1 SQVTM, CDR2 ANQGSEA. Looking up the rest from reference TRBV29-1 and TRBJ2-5 gives the full variable domain: SAVISQKPSRDICQRGTSLTIQCQVDSQVTMMFWYRQQPGQSLTLIATANQGSEATYESGFVIDKFPISRPNLTFSTLTVSNMSPEDSSIYLCSSSWGRPGETQYFGPGTRLLVL.

The rearrangement joins TRBV28 to TRBJ1-6; the D is unclear. The ends were cut back, 0 bases at V and 0 bases at J, with 6 bases in the middle. Per germline, CDR1 MDHEN and CDR2 SYDVKM. The CDR3 runs to 16 residues. The CDR3 coding sequence is TGTGCCAGCAGTTTATGGGGCAGCTCCTATAATTCACCCCTCCACTTT. Translated: CASSLWGSSYNSPLHF.

The chain couples TRBV10-1 to TRBJ2-7; tentatively, D is TRBD2 (5 bases). Deletions cut 5 bases from V and 7 bases from J, with 12 bases between. The CDR3 runs to 12 residues. The germline CDR1 and CDR2 sequences are WNHNN and SYGVQD (reference sequence). The CDR3 is CASSPGVGEQYF. The DNA of the CDR3 is TGCGCCAGCAGTCCCGGGGTGGGGGAGCAGTACTTC.

Notes on this clone: The same CDR3 also results from other DNA sequences found in this sample. This chain links TRBV2 with TRBJ1-2, with 9 nucleotides matching TRBD1. CDR1 and CDR2 (germline): SNHLY, FYNNEI. V was clipped by 6 bases and J by 7 bases; unmatched bases: 3. The CDR3 sequence is 12 residues long. The chain's CDR3 is CASRTGGGGYTF. The CDR3 DNA reads as TGTGCCAGCAGGACAGGGGGGGGTGGCTACACCTTC.

V gene TRBV7-2 combines with J gene TRBJ1-1, with 10 positions matching TRBD1. Germline V CDR1 and CDR2: SGHTA, FQGNSA. V gave up 0 bases and J gave up 10 bases; unmatched junction bases: 5. This CDR3 region has 14 residues. CDR3 loop: CASSLALGQGLAFF. CDR3 sequence (DNA): TGTGCCAGCAGCTTAGCGCTGGGACAGGGGTTAGCTTTCTTT.

V gene TRBV7-9 combines with J gene TRBJ2-1; possible D gene TRBD2, 6 bases. Germline lookup yields CDR1 SEHNR and CDR2 FQNEAQ (reference sequence). Trimming left V 4 bases short and J 4 bases short, with 14 bases between. This CDR3 comprises 15 residues. The CDR3 DNA sequence: TGTGCCAGCAGCTCACGTTGGCGGGGTTACAATGAGCAGTTCTTC. Translating gives CASSSRWRGYNEQFF.

A few counts support this clone. The chain has TRBV9 and TRBJ1-1, with D unclear. The length of the CDR3 is 16 residues. CDR1 SGDLS and CDR2 YYNGEE come from the germline V gene. Deletions cut 1 base from V and 1 base from J, with 14 bases between. DNA for the CDR3: TGTGCCAGCAGCGTACATGTAGGGCAGGAGAACACTGAAGCTTTCTTT. Its translation is CASSVHVGQENTEAFF.

V gene TRBV28 combines with J gene TRBJ1-1; D not resolved. This CDR3 region has 13 residues. The V gene's germline CDR1 is MDHEN and CDR2 SYDVKM. The V end lost 3 bases, the J end lost 1 base, and 6 bases lay between the germline ends. For the CDR3, the DNA is TGTGCCAGCAGTTTGGTCCCGAACACTGAAGCTTTCTTT. Its translation is CASSLVPNTEAFF.

The V gene is TRBV7-3, the J gene TRBJ2-1; D assignment may be TRBD1 or TRBD2 (5 bases each). This CDR3 is built from 13 residues. The V gene lost 2 bases and the J gene lost 9 bases, with 11 bases spanning the gap. Germline V lookup: CDR1 SGHTA, CDR2 FQGTGA. Here the CDR3 reads CASSLSGDGEQFF. For the CDR3, the DNA is TGTGCCAGCAGCTTATCCGGGGACGGTGAGCAGTTCTTC.

V gene TRBV5-1 combines with J gene TRBJ2-7, with D tentatively TRBD2 (5 bases). CDR1 is SGHRS and CDR2 is YFSETQ in the germline V gene. The CDR3 is 13 amino acids. Trimming took 7 bases from V and 1 from J, leaving 12 bases between them. In nucleotides, the CDR3 is TGCGCCAGCCGGACTGACGCGTCCTACGAGCAGTACTTC. Residues: CASRTDASYEQYF.

The CDR3 here is CASPDPQSAGRNTEAFF. The CDR3 nucleotides are TGTGCCAGCCCTGATCCTCAGAGTGCAGGAAGGAACACTGAAGCTTTCTTT. The V call is TRBV9, the J call TRBJ1-1, with no clear D. This CDR3 has 17 residues. V was pared by 7 bases and J by 1 base, with 23 bases between. Germline V gene lookup returns CDR1 SGDLS and CDR2 YYNGEE.

The chain uses TRBV27 and TRBJ1-5, with D maybe TRBD1 (6 bases). Per the germline V gene, CDR1 is MNHEY and CDR2 is SMNVEV (reference sequence). The CDR3 has 15 amino acids. V was cut by 3 bases and J by 8 bases, with 17 bases left in between. In DNA, the CDR3 is TGTGCCAGCAGTTTGGGGTACAGGGAGAGTGAGCCCCAGCATTTT. As protein: CASSLGYRESEPQHF.

The J gene is TRBJ2-7, the V gene TRBV4-1; TRBD2 might be the D (6 bases). Per germline, CDR1 MGHRA and CDR2 YSYEKL. Trimming removed 4 bases from V and 0 bases from J, with 16 bases in between. CDR3 length equals 16 residues. The CDR3 nucleotides are TGCGCCAGCAGCCCGACAGACATGGGACTCTCCTACGAGCAGTACTTC. Translated, it gives CASSPTDMGLSYEQYF.